Listed below are T cell receptor beta chains from one sample, sequenced in a study of T-cell memory formation after mild COVID-19. One entry per CDR3 protein, called by TCRdb with MiXCR from the 5' RACE reads. The sample holds tens of thousands of distinct CDR3 sequences, approximately 15% seen once. Sequencing input: PBMCs or a T cell subset sorted from them (not recorded which). These receptors all stem from a man between 18 and 29 years old who had mild COVID-19 (a few samples of this study predate the infection). Cell type and time point are not known. Each CDR3 is given with its conserved first and last residue. The D gene is left open where the match is weak. A row's size may be missing; if present it is once, few, many or a size class.

>TRBJ2-5|TRBV9|13|-|-
TGTGCCAGCAGCTCGGACAGCCAAGAGACCCAGTACTTC
CASSSDSQETQYF
>TRBJ1-5|TRBV5-1|15|few|-
TGCGCCAGCAGCTGGAGGGGGGATAGCAATCAGCCCCAGCATTTT
CASSWRGDSNQPQHF
>TRBJ2-5|TRBV6-2/TRBV6-3|14|-|-
TGTGCCAGCGAAGGGGTACAGGCTAAAGAGACCCAGTACTTC
CASEGVQAKETQYF
>TRBJ2-7|TRBV24-1|13|-|TRBD2
TGTGCCACCGGGGGGGACGGTTCCTACGAGCAGTACTTC
CATGGDGSYEQYF
>TRBJ1-6|TRBV3-1|16|-|TRBD1
TGTGCCAGCAGCCAAGGGCCCGGGACAGGGCAATCACCCCTCCACTTT
CASSQGPGTGQSPLHF
>TRBJ2-6|TRBV7-9|16|-|-
TGTGCCAGCAGCTTTTTGGAGGGCTCTGGGGCCAACGTCCTGACTTTC
CASSFLEGSGANVLTF
>TRBJ1-1|TRBV19|13|-|-
TGTGCCAGTGGGGAAATACAGGGAACTGAAGCTTTCTTT
CASGEIQGTEAFF
>TRBJ1-1|TRBV20-1|12|-|-
TGCAGTGCTCCTGACAGCAACACTGAAGCTTTCTTT
CSAPDSNTEAFF
>TRBJ2-1|TRBV6-2/TRBV6-3|11|few|-
TGTGCCAGCAGCCCCTCGGGTGAGCAGTTCTTC
CASSPSGEQFF
>TRBJ2-7|TRBV11-1|13|-|-
TGTGCCAGCAGGCCCTCCTCCCGCTACGAGCAGTACTTC
CASRPSSRYEQYF
>TRBJ1-2|TRBV4-3|16|-|-
TGCGCCAGCAGCCAAGGGAGGGGGGTGGCTAACTATGGCTACACCTTC
CASSQGRGVANYGYTF
>TRBJ2-3|TRBV11-2|15|-|-
TGTGCCAGCAGCTCTTTTCTGGAAGCCTGGAATACGCAGTATTTT
CASSSFLEAWNTQYF
>TRBJ1-2|TRBV4-1|16|-|TRBD1
TGCGCCAGCAGCACTTCAGACAGGGGGCAAATGTATGGCTACACCTTC
CASSTSDRGQMYGYTF
>TRBJ2-1|TRBV6-2/TRBV6-3|14|few|TRBD2
TGTGCCAGCAGTTACTCGAGTCTACCTGGGGAGGGGTTCTTC
CASSYSSLPGEGFF
>TRBJ2-7|TRBV30|15|many|-
TGTGCCTGGAGTGTAGGGGCGACGGCCCTGGCCGAGCAGTACTTC
CAWSVGATALAEQYF
>TRBJ2-5|TRBV13|12|-|-
TGTGCCAGCAGCTTTGGAATGCGGGACCAGTACTTC
CASSFGMRDQYF
>TRBJ2-3|TRBV4-3|16|many|-
TGCGCCAGCAGCCAAGATTTGGGACACTCCACAGATACGCAGTATTTT
CASSQDLGHSTDTQYF
>TRBJ2-3|TRBV7-3|13|few|-
TGTGCCAGCAGCTCCCCTTTGACGGATACGCAGTATTTT
CASSSPLTDTQYF
>TRBJ1-5|TRBV4-2|14|few|-
TGTGCCAGCAGCCAAGAGGGGGGTCTCTTGGCCCAGCATTTT
CASSQEGGLLAQHF
>TRBJ1-2|TRBV25-1|14|once|-
TGTGCCAGCAGCCCTATGGTGGGGGTCTATGGCTACACCTTC
CASSPMVGVYGYTF
>TRBJ2-3|TRBV5-1|15|many|TRBD2
TGCGCCAGCAGCTCGGGACTAGCGGGGACAGATACGCAGTATTTT
CASSSGLAGTDTQYF
>TRBJ2-5|TRBV5-1|15|-|TRBD1
TGCGCCAGCAGAGATCGGGACAGGGGGTATGAGACCCAGTACTTC
CASRDRDRGYETQYF
>TRBJ1-4|TRBV6-6|14|few|-
TGTGCCAGCAGCCCCTCTATGGGCGGGGAAAAACTGTTTTTT
CASSPSMGGEKLFF
>TRBJ2-5|TRBV6-5|13|-|-
TGTGCCAGCCGATACAGGGATCTGGAGACCCAGTACTTC
CASRYRDLETQYF
>TRBJ1-1|TRBV4-1|14|-|-
TGCGCCAGCAGCCAAGTTAGTATGAACACTGAAGCTTTCTTT
CASSQVSMNTEAFF
>TRBJ1-1|TRBV7-6|17|-|TRBD1
TGTGCCAGCAGCTCTAATCGGGACAGGGGGCCTGGCTCTGAAGCTTTCTTT
CASSSNRDRGPGSEAFF
>TRBJ2-7|TRBV7-9|14|few|TRBD1
TGTGCCAGCAGCCCCCGGGACAGGGCTTACGAGCAGTACTTC
CASSPRDRAYEQYF
>TRBJ1-1|TRBV27|13|-|-
TGTGCCAGCAGTTTAGGCAGGGGCACTGAAGCTTTCTTT
CASSLGRGTEAFF
>TRBJ2-5|TRBV20-1|15|many|-
TGCAGTGCTAGAGCTGTGGTTGAACAGTTGGAGACCCAGTACTTC
CSARAVVEQLETQYF
>TRBJ1-1|TRBV27|14|many|-
TGTGCCAGCAGTCCTACAGGGAGAGGAACTGAAGCTTTCTTT
CASSPTGRGTEAFF
>TRBJ2-1|TRBV28|15|few|TRBD1
TGTGCCAGCAGTTTTCGGGACAGGGGAATAGATGAGCAGTTCTTC
CASSFRDRGIDEQFF
>TRBJ1-2|TRBV6-5|14|-|-
TGTGCCAGCAGGACGACAGTCCTAGTGGATGGCTACACCTTC
CASRTTVLVDGYTF
>TRBJ2-4|TRBV29-1|15|many|-
TGCAGCGCCGCCACACCGGGCCGCACGCGGGACATTCAGTACTTC
CSAATPGRTRDIQYF
>TRBJ2-1|TRBV11-2|16|few|-
TGTGCCAGCAGCTTAGCGTTTGGTGGGGCTGACGATGAGCAGTTCTTC
CASSLAFGGADDEQFF
>TRBJ2-3|TRBV28|14|many|-
TGTGCCAGCAGCCCGGAGAGTAGCACAGATACGCAGTATTTT
CASSPESSTDTQYF
>TRBJ2-1|TRBV5-5|14|-|-
TGTGCCAGCACAGGGATGGGGTCGTACAATGAGCAGTTCTTC
CASTGMGSYNEQFF
>TRBJ1-6|TRBV4-1|12|-|-
TGCGCCAGCAGCCAAGCCACGTCACCCCTCCACTTT
CASSQATSPLHF
>TRBJ1-2|TRBV20-1|10|few|-
TGCAGTGCTAGAGAAACTGCCCTGCTCTTC
CSARETALLF
>TRBJ1-2|TRBV14|18|-|-
TGTGCCAGCAGCCAAACTGGAACGGTCGAATCAGCTAACTATGGCTACACCTTC
CASSQTGTVESANYGYTF
>TRBJ2-1|TRBV4-2|16|many|TRBD1
TGTGCCAGCAGCCAGGAAATCGGGACAGGGGGCAATGAGCAGTTCTTC
CASSQEIGTGGNEQFF
>TRBJ2-7|TRBV12-3/TRBV12-4|15|few|TRBD1
TGTGCCAGCAGCCTTCGGGACAGTGAGACCTACGAGCAGTACTTC
CASSLRDSETYEQYF
>TRBJ2-3|TRBV4-3|15|-|TRBD1
TGCGCCAGCAGACTGGACAGGGTACCCACAAATACGCAGTATTTT
CASRLDRVPTNTQYF
>TRBJ1-2|TRBV15|15|few|-
TGTGCCACCAGCGATCGGACAGAAGGGCCTGGTGGCTACACCTTC
CATSDRTEGPGGYTF